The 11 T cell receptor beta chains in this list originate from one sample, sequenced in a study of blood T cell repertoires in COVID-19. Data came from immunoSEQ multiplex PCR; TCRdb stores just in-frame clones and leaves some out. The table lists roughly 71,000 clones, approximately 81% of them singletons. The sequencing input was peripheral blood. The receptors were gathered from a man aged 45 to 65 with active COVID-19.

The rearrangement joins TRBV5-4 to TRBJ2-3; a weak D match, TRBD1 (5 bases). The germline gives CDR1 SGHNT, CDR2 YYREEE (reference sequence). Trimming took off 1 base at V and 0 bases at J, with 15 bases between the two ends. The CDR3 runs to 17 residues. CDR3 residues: CASSLFPRTTSTDTQYF. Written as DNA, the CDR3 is TGTGCCAGCAGCTTGTTTCCAAGGACAACAAGCACAGATACGCAGTATTTT.

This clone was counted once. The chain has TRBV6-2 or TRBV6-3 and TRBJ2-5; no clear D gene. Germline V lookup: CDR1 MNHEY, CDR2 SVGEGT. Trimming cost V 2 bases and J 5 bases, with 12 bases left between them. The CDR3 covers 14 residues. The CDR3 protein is CASSYPDIGETQYF. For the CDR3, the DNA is TGTGCCAGCAGTTACCCCGATATCGGGGAGACCCAGTACTTC.

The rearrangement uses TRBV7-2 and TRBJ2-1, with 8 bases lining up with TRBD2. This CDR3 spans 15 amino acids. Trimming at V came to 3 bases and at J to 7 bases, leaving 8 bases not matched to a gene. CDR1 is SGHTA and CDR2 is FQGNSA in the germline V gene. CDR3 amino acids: CASSFSGVLGNEQFF. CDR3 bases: TGTGCCAGCAGCTTTAGCGGGGTCTTGGGAAATGAGCAGTTCTTC.

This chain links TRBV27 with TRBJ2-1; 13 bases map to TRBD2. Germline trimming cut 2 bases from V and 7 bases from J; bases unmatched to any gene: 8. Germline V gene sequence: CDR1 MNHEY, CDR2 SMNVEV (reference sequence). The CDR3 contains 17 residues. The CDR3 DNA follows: TGTGCCAGCAGTTTAGCCCAACTAGCGGGAGGGCCGAATGAGCAGTTCTTC. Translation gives CASSLAQLAGGPNEQFF.

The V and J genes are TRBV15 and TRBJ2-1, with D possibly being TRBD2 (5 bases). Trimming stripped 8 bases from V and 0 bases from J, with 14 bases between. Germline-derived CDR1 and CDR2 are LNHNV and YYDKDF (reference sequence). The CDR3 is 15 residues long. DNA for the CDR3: TGTGCCACCCGCTCTAGGGAGAGCTCCTACAATGAGCAGTTCTTC. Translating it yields CATRSRESSYNEQFF.

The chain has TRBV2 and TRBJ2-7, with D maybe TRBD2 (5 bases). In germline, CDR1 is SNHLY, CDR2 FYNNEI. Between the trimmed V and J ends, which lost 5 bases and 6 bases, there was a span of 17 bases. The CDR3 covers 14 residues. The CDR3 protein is CASSYRGVALEQYF. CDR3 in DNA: TGTGCCAGCAGTTACCGGGGAGTGGCTCTCGAGCAGTACTTC.

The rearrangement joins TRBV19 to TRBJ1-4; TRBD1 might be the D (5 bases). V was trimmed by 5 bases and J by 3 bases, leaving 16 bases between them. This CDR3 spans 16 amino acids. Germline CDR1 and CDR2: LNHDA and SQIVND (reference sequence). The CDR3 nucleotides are TGTGCCAGTAGTCTGGTACCAGGGAGGCCTAATGAAAAACTGTTTTTT. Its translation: CASSLVPGRPNEKLFF.

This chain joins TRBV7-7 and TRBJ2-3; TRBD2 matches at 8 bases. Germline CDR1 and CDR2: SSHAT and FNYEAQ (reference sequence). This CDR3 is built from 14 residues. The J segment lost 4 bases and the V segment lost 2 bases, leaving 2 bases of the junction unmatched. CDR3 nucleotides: TGTGCCAGCAGCTTAACCGGGGGGGCAGATACGCAGTATTTT. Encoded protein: CASSLTGGADTQYF.

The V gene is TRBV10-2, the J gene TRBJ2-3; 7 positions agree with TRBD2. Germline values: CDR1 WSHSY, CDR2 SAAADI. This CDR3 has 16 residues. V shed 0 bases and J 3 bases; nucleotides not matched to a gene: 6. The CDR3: CASSESLAGWTDTQYF. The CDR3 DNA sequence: TGCGCCAGCAGTGAGTCTTTAGCGGGTTGGACAGATACGCAGTATTTT.

The CDR3 reads CASSLEGTSYEQFF. The CDR3 coding sequence is TGTGCCAGCAGCTTAGAGGGGACTAGCTATGAGCAGTTCTTC. This chain uses TRBV7-8 with TRBJ2-1; 9 bases are shared with TRBD2. The CDR3 extends over 14 amino acids. Trimming cost V 1 base and J 8 bases; bases outside gene matches: 3. Germline V gene lookup returns CDR1 SGHVS and CDR2 FQNEAQ. Combining the CDR3 with reference TRBV7-8 and TRBJ2-1 gives the whole variable domain GAGVSQSPRYKVAKRGQDVALRCDPISGHVSLFWYQQALGQGPEFLTYFQNEAQLDKSGLPSDRFFAERPEGSVSTLKIQRTQQEDSAVYLCASSLEGTSYEQFFGPGTRLTVL.

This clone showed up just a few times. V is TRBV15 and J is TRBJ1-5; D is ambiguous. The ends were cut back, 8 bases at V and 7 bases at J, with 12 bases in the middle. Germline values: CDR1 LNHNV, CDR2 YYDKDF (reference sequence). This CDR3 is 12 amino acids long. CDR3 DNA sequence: TGTGCCACCGCGGCGGGCAGCCAGCCCCAGCATTTT. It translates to CATAAGSQPQHF.